This TCR beta chain was captured in a study of blood T cells in healthy people across ages. General study findings and limits: PBMCs were not sorted, which prevented a conclusive comparison of naive versus antigen-experienced cells.

The use of a sample-barcoded 5' primer and a J-beta primer mix characterized a second PCR of roughly 6 to 11 cycles. A single record per CDR3 protein comes from TCRdb applying MiXCR to the 5' RACE reads. The profile shows approximately 810,000 distinct CDR3 sequences, about 37% of them singletons. This clonotype has just a few counts. No antigen is known for it. This TCR was sampled from a man between 18 and 35 years old in good health. Sequenced sample: blood.

CDR3 residues: CASSQGHGRRYGYTF. Here the CDR3 DNA reads TGCGCCAGCAGCCAAGGGCATGGACGTCGGTATGGCTACACCTTC. The chain couples TRBV4-3 to TRBJ1-2; D is unclear. The V end was cut by 1 base, the J end by 5 bases, with 14 bases between. Germline CDR1 is LGHNA and CDR2 is YSLEER. There are 15 residues in the CDR3.